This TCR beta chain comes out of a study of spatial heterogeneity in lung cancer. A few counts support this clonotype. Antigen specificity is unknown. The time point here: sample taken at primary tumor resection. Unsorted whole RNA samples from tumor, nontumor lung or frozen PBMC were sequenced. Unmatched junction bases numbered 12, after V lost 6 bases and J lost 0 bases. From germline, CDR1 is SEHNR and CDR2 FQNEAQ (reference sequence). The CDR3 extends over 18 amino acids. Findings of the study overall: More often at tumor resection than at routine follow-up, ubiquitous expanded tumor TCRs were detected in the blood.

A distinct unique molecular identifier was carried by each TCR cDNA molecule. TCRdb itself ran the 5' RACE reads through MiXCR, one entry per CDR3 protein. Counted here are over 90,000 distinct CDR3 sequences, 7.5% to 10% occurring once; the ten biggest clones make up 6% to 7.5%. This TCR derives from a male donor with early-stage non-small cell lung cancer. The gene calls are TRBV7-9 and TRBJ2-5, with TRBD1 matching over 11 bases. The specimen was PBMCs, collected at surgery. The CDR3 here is CASRSGTGGFGYQETQYF. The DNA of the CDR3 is TGTGCCAGCAGGTCCGGGACAGGGGGATTCGGGTACCAAGAGACCCAGTACTTC.